The 32 T cell receptor beta chains below come from one sample, sequenced in a study of monozygotic twins with cystic fibrosis. Assay: immunoSEQ multiplex PCR; the TCRdb copy retains only in-frame clones and omits some. The sample has approximately 28,000 clones, roughly 80% seen once; the top ten hold over 0.7%. Sequencing used blood. These receptors all stem from a girl aged 2-9 years with cystic fibrosis.

The chain links TRBV19 to TRBJ1-1; D remains ambiguous. Trimming removed 3 bases at V and 1 base at J, with 12 bases between. The length of the CDR3 is 15 residues. Germline CDR1 LNHDA, CDR2 SQIVND (reference sequence). The CDR3 spells CASSIDRRPNTEAFF. CDR3 DNA: TGTGCCAGTAGTATTGATCGCAGACCGAACACTGAAGCTTTCTTT.

This chain connects TRBV28 to TRBJ1-2, with TRBD1 matching 7 bases. V lost 7 bases to trimming and J lost 3 bases; unmatched junction nucleotides: 5. The CDR3 is 13 residues long. Germline V lookup: CDR1 MDHEN, CDR2 SYDVKM. The CDR3: CASIDGQDYGYTF. CDR3 in DNA: TGTGCCAGCATAGACGGACAGGACTATGGCTACACCTTC.

This clone was seen a few times. The V call is TRBV30, the J call TRBJ1-2, with 7 positions matching TRBD1. CDR3 length equals 14 residues. CDR1 is GTSNPN, CDR2 SVGIG, per germline (reference sequence). Unmatched junction bases numbered 13, after V lost 4 bases and J lost 8 bases. As DNA, the CDR3 is TGTGCCTGGAACGTAGGGATCAGGGGGGGAGGCTACACCTTC. Translation gives CAWNVGIRGGGYTF.

The chain employs TRBV9 and TRBJ2-2, with 12 bases fitting TRBD2. Germline V lookup: CDR1 SGDLS, CDR2 YYNGEE. J lost 6 bases, V lost 0 bases, and 9 bases had no gene match. There are 18 residues in the CDR3. CDR3 in amino acids: CASSVGGSSGRAPGELFF. The CDR3 DNA sequence: TGTGCCAGCAGCGTAGGGGGGTCTAGCGGGAGGGCCCCCGGGGAGCTGTTTTTT.

This rearrangement joins TRBV12-5 to TRBJ2-7; 8 positions agree with TRBD2. The CDR3 covers 15 residues. Germline CDR1 reads LGHNT; CDR2 reads FRNRAP. J was trimmed by 2 bases and V by 1 base; bases with no gene match: 4. CDR3 DNA sequence: TGTGCTAGTGGTTTGGGTACTAGCGGTACCTACGAGCAGTACTTC. Residues: CASGLGTSGTYEQYF.

The genes are TRBV10-2 and TRBJ2-3; D may match TRBD1 or TRBD2 (5 bases each). The germline V gene has CDR1 WSHSY and CDR2 SAAADI. The V end was cut by 3 bases, the J end by 9 bases, with 13 bases between. The length of the CDR3 is 13 residues. The CDR3 DNA is TGCGCCAGCAGTGATTGGCTCGAGGGGACGCAGTATTTT. Its protein product is CASSDWLEGTQYF.

The V and J genes are TRBV4-1 and TRBJ2-7; no reliable D call. CDR3 length: 13 amino acids. Between the trimmed V and J ends, which lost 0 bases and 5 bases, there was a span of 8 bases. The V gene's germline CDR1 is MGHRA and CDR2 YSYEKL. The DNA for the CDR3 is TGCGCCAGCAGCCAAGAAGATATAGACGAGCAGTACTTC. Translated: CASSQEDIDEQYF.

The count of this clone is one. This chain connects TRBV4-1 to TRBJ2-7; TRBD2 is a possible D gene (6 bases). V shed 4 bases and J shed 6 bases, with 16 bases lying between them. CDR3 length: 14 amino acids. From germline, CDR1 is MGHRA and CDR2 YSYEKL. The CDR3 nucleotides are TGCGCCAGCAGCCCTCTGTGGAGGGAGGCCGAGCAGTACTTC. Amino acids: CASSPLWREAEQYF.

This clone was detected once. V is TRBV2 and J is TRBJ2-1; D possibly corresponds to TRBD1 (6 bases). The CDR3 extends over 15 amino acids. V shed 5 bases and J shed 0 bases, with 11 bases lying between them. CDR1 and CDR2 from the germline V gene are SNHLY and FYNNEI. The CDR3 protein is CASSRQASSYNEQFF. CDR3 nucleotide sequence: TGTGCCAGCAGTAGACAGGCGAGCTCCTACAATGAGCAGTTCTTC.

This chain links TRBV7-2 with TRBJ1-5; D not certain. V lost 0 bases to trimming and J lost 0 bases, with 12 bases between them. The germline CDR1 and CDR2 sequences are SGHTA and FQGNSA. The CDR3 sequence is 17 residues long. The CDR3 reads CASSLAVGFYSNQPQHF. In DNA form, the CDR3 reads TGTGCCAGCAGCTTAGCGGTCGGATTTTATAGCAATCAGCCCCAGCATTTT.

The gene calls are TRBV6-1 and TRBJ2-5, with 7 bases identical to TRBD2. Trimming removed 6 bases from V and 5 bases from J; junction bases left unmatched: 12. Germline values: CDR1 MNHNS, CDR2 SASEGT. The CDR3 extends over 15 amino acids. The chain's CDR3 is CASSMTSSVWETQYF. As DNA, the CDR3 is TGTGCCAGCAGCATGACTAGCAGTGTATGGGAGACCCAGTACTTC.

The chain recombines TRBV19 with TRBJ2-7; maybe TRBD2 (6 bases). Germline V CDR1 and CDR2: LNHDA, SQIVND (reference sequence). This CDR3 is 11 amino acids long. The V end lost 1 base, the J end lost 13 bases, and 11 bases lay between the germline ends. DNA for the CDR3: TGTGCCAGTAGTATAGGCGGGAAGACTTACTTC. Translation: CASSIGGKTYF. Full variable domain (remainder filled in from reference TRBV19 and TRBJ2-7): DGGITQSPKYLFRKEGQNVTLSCEQNLNHDAMYWYRQDPGQGLRLIYYSQIVNDFQKGDIAEGYSVSREKKESFPLTVTSAQKNPTAFYLCASSIGGKTYFGPGTRLTVT.

This chain uses TRBV11-2 with TRBJ1-2; perhaps TRBD1 as D (5 bases). CDR3 size: 14 residues. V was trimmed by 3 bases and J by 7 bases, leaving 15 bases between them. From germline, CDR1 is SGHAT and CDR2 FQNNGV. The CDR3 is CASSFIWGEGGYTF. The CDR3 DNA is TGTGCCAGCAGCTTTATCTGGGGGGAGGGTGGCTACACCTTC.

J is TRBJ2-1 and V is TRBV6-1; D not resolved. The CDR3 extends over 14 amino acids. V lost 1 base, J lost 9 bases, and 13 bases lay in between. From germline, CDR1 is MNHNS and CDR2 SASEGT. CDR3 bases: TGTGCCAGCAGTGAAGGGGGTTTCGTTGGTGAGCAGTTCTTC. This codes for CASSEGGFVGEQFF.

The rearrangement joins TRBV10-3 to TRBJ2-3; no reliable D call. CDR3 size: 15 residues. The germline CDR1 and CDR2 sequences are ENHRY and SYGVKD. V gave up 2 bases and J gave up 6 bases, with 15 bases separating them. The CDR3 DNA reads TGTGCCATCAGTGAGGCGGTCGGCCGTTGGGATACGCAGTATTTT. The encoded protein is CAISEAVGRWDTQYF.

V is TRBV30 and J is TRBJ2-2; D uncertain. Germline assignment: CDR1 GTSNPN and CDR2 SVGIG (reference sequence). V gave up 0 bases and J gave up 4 bases, with 9 bases separating them. This CDR3 comprises 14 residues. The CDR3 coding sequence is TGTGCCTGGAGTGTACTTTCAGGCACCGGGGAGCTGTTTTTT. Amino acids: CAWSVLSGTGELFF.

This rearrangement joins TRBV28 to TRBJ1-1, with D perhaps TRBD1 (5 bases). Germline V gives CDR1 MDHEN, CDR2 SYDVKM. Trimming cost V 4 bases and J 0 bases, with 18 bases left between them. The CDR3 extends over 17 amino acids. Written as DNA, the CDR3 is TGTGCCAGCAGTTATTCCGGGGGAACTAGTATGAACACTGAAGCTTTCTTT. Protein sequence: CASSYSGGTSMNTEAFF.

The chain has TRBV6-1 and TRBJ1-4; the D gene is possibly TRBD1 (6 bases). CDR3 length equals 14 residues. Deletions cut 2 bases from V and 7 bases from J, with 11 bases between. CDR1 MNHNS and CDR2 SASEGT come from the germline V gene. The CDR3 protein is CASSEQGTVEKLFF. The CDR3 bases are TGTGCCAGCAGTGAACAGGGGACGGTTGAAAAACTGTTTTTT.

CDR3: CASSTHSQNYGYTF. CDR3 bases: TGTGCCAGCAGCACCCACTCCCAAAACTATGGCTACACCTTC. The chain is built from TRBV11-2 and TRBJ1-2; D unresolved. This CDR3 region has 14 residues. From germline, CDR1 is SGHAT and CDR2 FQNNGV. Trimming stripped 5 bases from V and 2 bases from J, with 12 bases between.

The CDR3 protein is CASSLRTGDTEAFF. DNA of the CDR3: TGTGCCAGCTCCTTGAGGACAGGGGACACTGAAGCTTTCTTT. The rearrangement uses TRBV19 and TRBJ1-1, with TRBD1 matching over 9 bases. This CDR3 region has 14 residues. The V segment lost 9 bases and the J segment 3 bases; nucleotides outside the gene matches: 8. CDR1 and CDR2 from the germline V gene are LNHDA and SQIVND (reference sequence). Supplemented by reference TRBV19 and TRBJ1-1, the full variable domain reads DGGITQSPKYLFRKEGQNVTLSCEQNLNHDAMYWYRQDPGQGLRLIYYSQIVNDFQKGDIAEGYSVSREKKESFPLTVTSAQKNPTAFYLCASSLRTGDTEAFFGQGTRLTVV.

V gene TRBV4-1 combines with J gene TRBJ2-1; TRBD2 might be the D (5 bases). Germline lookup yields CDR1 MGHRA and CDR2 YSYEKL. This CDR3 spans 16 amino acids. Trimming removed 0 bases at V and 1 base at J, with 10 bases between. CDR3 sequence: CASSQDGRGSYNEQFF. The CDR3, as DNA: TGCGCCAGCAGCCAAGACGGACGGGGTTCCTACAATGAGCAGTTCTTC.

This chain uses TRBV19 with TRBJ2-3; D uncertain. CDR3 length: 13 residues. V gave up 3 bases and J gave up 5 bases, with 9 bases separating them. Germline V gene lookup returns CDR1 LNHDA and CDR2 SQIVND (reference sequence). CDR3 DNA sequence: TGTGCCAGTAGTATGCTCTCGGTAGATACGCAGTATTTT. Translated: CASSMLSVDTQYF.

The chain couples TRBV28 to TRBJ1-2; D not resolved. V lost 7 bases, J lost 4 bases, and 16 bases lay in between. The germline V gene has CDR1 MDHEN and CDR2 SYDVKM. This CDR3 spans 14 amino acids. The CDR3 coding sequence is TGTGCCAGCATTACACGGGGTAGGAGCTATGGCTACACCTTC. As protein: CASITRGRSYGYTF.

This clone is a singleton in its sample. The chain combines TRBV6-5 with TRBJ1-5; TRBD1 agrees at 9 bases. The CDR3 spans 16 residues. V gave up 4 bases and J gave up 4 bases; unmatched junction bases: 8. Germline V gene lookup returns CDR1 MNHEY and CDR2 SVGAGI. Here the CDR3 DNA reads TGTGCCAGCAGTTCTCTAAGGACAGGGGATAATCAGCCCCAGCATTTT. It translates to CASSSLRTGDNQPQHF.

This rearrangement joins TRBV28 to TRBJ1-1; maybe TRBD1 (6 bases). Germline V gene lookup returns CDR1 MDHEN and CDR2 SYDVKM. The V and J ends lost 6 bases and 4 bases respectively, with 9 bases between them. CDR3 length: 12 residues. CDR3 residues: CASRTGITEAFF. CDR3 nucleotide sequence: TGTGCCAGCAGAACAGGGATCACTGAAGCTTTCTTT.

V is TRBV28 and J is TRBJ2-7, with TRBD2 as a possible D gene (6 bases). Germline-derived CDR1 and CDR2 are MDHEN and SYDVKM. The germline V and J ends were trimmed by 3 bases and 5 bases, with 23 bases remaining between them. The CDR3 runs 17 residues. The DNA of the CDR3 is TGTGCCAGCAGTTTTAGGTCTGCATCATCAGCGGGCCACGAGCAGTACTTC. It encodes CASSFRSASSAGHEQYF.

The chain recombines TRBV6-5 with TRBJ1-2, with D perhaps matching TRBD1 (6 bases). V lost 5 bases and J lost 8, with 15 bases in between. CDR1 is MNHEY and CDR2 is SVGAGI in the germline V gene. CDR3 size: 13 residues. The CDR3 DNA reads TGTGCCAGCAGTGCATCACAGGGTGGAGGCTACACCTTC. This encodes CASSASQGGGYTF.

This chain joins TRBV30 and TRBJ2-1; TRBD2 is a possible D gene (5 bases). V was clipped by 3 bases and J by 3 bases, with 18 bases between them. Germline CDR1 and CDR2: GTSNPN and SVGIG (reference sequence). The CDR3 has 16 residues. CDR3 sequence: CAWRALEGLGYNEQFF. The CDR3 DNA reads as TGTGCCTGGAGGGCCCTTGAGGGATTGGGCTACAATGAGCAGTTCTTC.

The chain employs TRBV5-1 and TRBJ1-1; 11 positions match TRBD1. CDR1 and CDR2 (germline): SGHRS, YFSETQ. The CDR3 runs 14 residues. V dropped 3 bases and J dropped 4; count of bases not matched to a gene: 2. The CDR3 DNA follows: TGCGCCAGCAGCTCCGGGACAGGGGGCACTGAAGCTTTCTTT. Translation: CASSSGTGGTEAFF. The variable domain in full, with the rest retrieved from reference TRBV5-1 and TRBJ1-1, is KAGVTQTPRYLIKTRGQQVTLSCSPISGHRSVSWYQQTPGQGLQFLFEYFSETQRNKGNFPGRFSGRQFSNSRSEMNVSTLELGDSALYLCASSSGTGGTEAFFGQGTRLTVV.

The V gene is TRBV10-3, the J gene TRBJ1-1, with 9 bases identical to TRBD1. V lost 11 bases and J lost 4; bases outside the gene matches: 8. CDR1 is ENHRY, CDR2 SYGVKD, per germline. The CDR3 is 13 residues long. CDR3 residues: CASGTGTGTEAFF. The CDR3 DNA sequence: TGTGCCTCCGGGACAGGGACGGGCACTGAAGCTTTCTTT.

The chain combines TRBV5-4 with TRBJ1-1, with D possibly TRBD1 on 6 matching bases. The CDR3 is made up of 15 amino acids. Germline values: CDR1 SGHNT, CDR2 YYREEE (reference sequence). Trimming removed 1 base at V and 4 bases at J, with 14 bases between. The DNA for the CDR3 is TGTGCCAGCAGCTTGCCGGACAGATGGGGCACTGAAGCTTTCTTT. This gives the protein CASSLPDRWGTEAFF. The complete variable domain, with remaining parts taken from reference TRBV5-4 and TRBJ1-1, reads ETGVTQSPTHLIKTRGQQVTLRCSSQSGHNTVSWYQQALGQGPQFIFQYYREEENGRGNFPPRFSGLQFPNYSSELNVNALELDDSALYLCASSLPDRWGTEAFFGQGTRLTVV.

The chain uses TRBV10-3 and TRBJ2-1; 9 positions match TRBD2. The ends lost 2 bases at V and 7 bases at J; junction bases unmatched: 9. Germline assignment: CDR1 ENHRY and CDR2 SYGVKD. The CDR3 totals 16 residues. The CDR3 bases are TGTGCCATCAGTGAGCCCCCGGGACTAGCTTTTAATGAGCAGTTCTTC. Protein sequence: CAISEPPGLAFNEQFF.